This T cell receptor beta chain was captured by sequencing in a study of CD8+ T cells in alopecia areata. Across the study: At a dose of 5 to 10 mg twice daily, oral tofacitinib was given to treated patients.

Stated treatment: oral pan-JAK inhibitor, 5-10 mg twice daily. The germline V and J ends were trimmed by 10 bases and 2 bases, with 10 bases remaining between them. Germline V gene lookup returns CDR1 SEHNR and CDR2 FQNEAQ (reference sequence). This CDR3 has 12 amino acids. RNA extraction was followed by reverse transcription into cDNA, which acted as the sequencing template. The table came from immunoSEQ multiplex PCR; TCRdb's copy has only in-frame clones and leaves some out. This table has a few hundred thousand clones, roughly 40% appearing once. The V call is TRBV7-9, the J call TRBJ2-3; D gene unclear. This sample comprised CD4+ T cells sorted from blood, obtained around week 37, from a patient treated with tofacitinib. The source of this sequence is a human donor with alopecia areata. The CDR3 spells CATSLTTDTQYF. The DNA of the CDR3 is TGTGCCACCTCGCTTACCACAGATACGCAGTATTTT. Based on the CDR3 plus reference TRBV7-9 and TRBJ2-3, the full variable domain is DTGVSQNPRHKITKRGQNVTFRCDPISEHNRLYWYRQTLGQGPEFLTYFQNEAQLEKSRLLSDRFSAERPKGSFSTLEIQRTEQGDSAMYLCATSLTTDTQYFGPGTRLTVL.